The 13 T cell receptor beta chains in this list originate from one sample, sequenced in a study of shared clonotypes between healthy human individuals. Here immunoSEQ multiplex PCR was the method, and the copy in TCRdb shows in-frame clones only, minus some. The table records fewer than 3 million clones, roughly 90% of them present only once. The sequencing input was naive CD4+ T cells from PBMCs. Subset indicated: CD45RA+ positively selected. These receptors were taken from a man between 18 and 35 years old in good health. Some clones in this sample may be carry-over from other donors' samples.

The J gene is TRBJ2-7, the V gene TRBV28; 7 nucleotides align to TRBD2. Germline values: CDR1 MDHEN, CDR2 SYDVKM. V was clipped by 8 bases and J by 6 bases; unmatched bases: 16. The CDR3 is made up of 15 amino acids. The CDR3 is CASGLRDYMLSEQYF. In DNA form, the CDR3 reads TGTGCCAGCGGGTTGCGGGACTATATGTTAAGCGAGCAGTACTTC.

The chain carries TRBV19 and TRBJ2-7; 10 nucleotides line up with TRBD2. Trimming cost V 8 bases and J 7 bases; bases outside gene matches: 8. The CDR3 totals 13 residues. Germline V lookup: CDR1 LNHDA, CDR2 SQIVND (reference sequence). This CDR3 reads CASRLAGVSEQYF. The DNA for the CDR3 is TGTGCCAGTCGTCTAGCGGGAGTGAGTGAGCAGTACTTC.

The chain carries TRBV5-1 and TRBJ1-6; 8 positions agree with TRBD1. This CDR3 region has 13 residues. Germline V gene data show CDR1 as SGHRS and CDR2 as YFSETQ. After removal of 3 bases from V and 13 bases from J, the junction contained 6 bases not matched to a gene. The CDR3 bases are TGCGCCAGCAGCTGGGGACAGGCGGCGCCCCTCCACTTT. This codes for CASSWGQAAPLHF.

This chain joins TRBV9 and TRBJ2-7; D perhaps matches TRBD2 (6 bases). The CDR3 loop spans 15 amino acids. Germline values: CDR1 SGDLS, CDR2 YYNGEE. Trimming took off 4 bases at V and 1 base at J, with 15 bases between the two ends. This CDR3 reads CASSLEAGRSYEQYF. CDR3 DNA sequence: TGTGCCAGCAGCCTCGAGGCGGGAAGGTCCTACGAGCAGTACTTC.

The CDR3 nucleotides read TGTGCCAGCAGTAGACAGGGAGGTGGGGCAGATACGCAGTATTTT. Amino acids: CASSRQGGGADTQYF. The chain carries TRBV2 and TRBJ2-3; the D gene is possibly TRBD1 (7 bases). Germline CDR1 is SNHLY and CDR2 is FYNNEI. V was cut by 5 bases and J by 4 bases, with 16 bases left in between. The CDR3 loop spans 15 amino acids.

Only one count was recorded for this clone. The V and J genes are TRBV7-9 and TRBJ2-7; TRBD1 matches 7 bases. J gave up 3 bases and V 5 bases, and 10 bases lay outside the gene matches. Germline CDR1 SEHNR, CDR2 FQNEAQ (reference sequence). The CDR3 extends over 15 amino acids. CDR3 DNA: TGTGCCAGCAGCCCAAACAGGGGTGCGGGCTACGAGCAGTACTTC. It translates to CASSPNRGAGYEQYF.

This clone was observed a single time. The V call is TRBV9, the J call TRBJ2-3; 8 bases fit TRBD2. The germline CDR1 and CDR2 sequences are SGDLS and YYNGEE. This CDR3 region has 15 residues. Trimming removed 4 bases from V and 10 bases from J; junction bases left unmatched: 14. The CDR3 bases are TGTGCCAGCAGCTCCTCTCCTGATAGCGGGATGCCGCAGTATTTT. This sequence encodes CASSSSPDSGMPQYF. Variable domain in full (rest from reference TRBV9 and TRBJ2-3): DSGVTQTPKHLITATGQRVTLRCSPRSGDLSVYWYQQSLDQGLQFLIQYYNGEERAKGNILERFSAQQFPDLHSELNLSSLELGDSALYFCASSSSPDSGMPQYFGPGTRLTVL.

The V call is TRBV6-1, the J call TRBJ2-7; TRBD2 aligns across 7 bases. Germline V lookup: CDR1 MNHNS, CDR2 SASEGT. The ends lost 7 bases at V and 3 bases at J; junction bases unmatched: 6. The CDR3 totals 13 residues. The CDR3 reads CASTSAGNYEQYF. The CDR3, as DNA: TGTGCCAGCACCTCAGCGGGAAACTACGAGCAGTACTTC.

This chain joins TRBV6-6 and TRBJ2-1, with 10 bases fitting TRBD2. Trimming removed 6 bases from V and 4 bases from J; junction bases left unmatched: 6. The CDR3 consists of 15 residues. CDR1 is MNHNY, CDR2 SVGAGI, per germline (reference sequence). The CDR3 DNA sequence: TGTGCCAGCAGGTCTGGGACTAGCGAATACAATGAGCAGTTCTTC. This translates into CASRSGTSEYNEQFF.

This CDR3 is CASSPSVTNEKLFF. The CDR3 nucleotides read TGTGCCAGCAGCCCCTCGGTGACTAATGAAAAACTGTTTTTT. The V gene is TRBV27, the J gene TRBJ1-4; D not resolved. The CDR3 runs 14 residues. The V and J ends lost 6 bases and 2 bases respectively, with 10 bases between them. CDR1 and CDR2 (germline): MNHEY, SMNVEV (reference sequence).

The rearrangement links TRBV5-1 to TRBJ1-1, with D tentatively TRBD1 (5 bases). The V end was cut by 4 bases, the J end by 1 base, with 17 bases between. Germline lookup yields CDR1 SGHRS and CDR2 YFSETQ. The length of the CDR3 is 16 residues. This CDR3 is CASSPIFGRANTEAFF. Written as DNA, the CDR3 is TGCGCCAGCAGCCCAATATTTGGCAGGGCGAACACTGAAGCTTTCTTT.

The CDR3 DNA follows: TGCGCCAGCAGCCCAGCCGACAGAGATAGCAATCAGCCCCAGCATTTT. This translates into CASSPADRDSNQPQHF. The V and J genes are TRBV4-1 and TRBJ1-5; D perhaps matches TRBD1 (5 bases). The V end was cut by 4 bases, the J end by 0 bases, with 13 bases between. Germline values: CDR1 MGHRA, CDR2 YSYEKL. The CDR3 is 16 residues long.

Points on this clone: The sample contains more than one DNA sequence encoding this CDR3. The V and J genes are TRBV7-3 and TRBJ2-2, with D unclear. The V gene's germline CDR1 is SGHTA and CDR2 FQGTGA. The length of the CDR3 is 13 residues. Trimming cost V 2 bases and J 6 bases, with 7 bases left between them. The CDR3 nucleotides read TGTGCCAGCAGCTTATCCAGGTCCGGGGAGCTGTTTTTT. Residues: CASSLSRSGELFF. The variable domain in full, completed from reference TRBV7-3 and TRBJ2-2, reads GAGVSQTPSNKVTEKGKYVELRCDPISGHTALYWYRQSLGQGPEFLIYFQGTGAADDSGLPNDRFFAVRPEGSVSTLKIQRTERGDSAVYLCASSLSRSGELFFGEGSRLTVL.